This section outlines one TCR beta chain sequence together with its context. This sample stems from a study of blood T cell repertoires in COVID-19. In germline, CDR1 is DFQATT, CDR2 SNEGSKA (reference sequence). The CDR3 has 11 amino acids. Trimming removed 3 bases at V and 4 bases at J, with 6 bases between. Data came from immunoSEQ multiplex PCR; TCRdb stores just in-frame clones and leaves some out. Of roughly 120,000 clones listed, 88% are singletons. The chain recombines TRBV20-1 with TRBJ1-1, with D tentatively TRBD1 (6 bases). The source of this sequence is a woman in her forties or fifties with acute or convalescent COVID-19. The material sequenced was peripheral blood. The CDR3 sequence is CSASRGTEAFF. DNA for the CDR3: TGCAGTGCTAGCAGGGGCACTGAAGCTTTCTTT.